This TCR beta chain derives from a study of shared clonotypes between healthy human individuals. The study, taken as a whole, reports: Apart from blood, nothing was sampled; tissue repertoires likely differ. Genetic and exposure-history diversity was limited by the few donors.

Note on this clone: Its antigen is not known.

In the study's own analysis: Filtering differed for immunoSEQ, which gave only junction sequences without quality scores. Clones were read by immunoSEQ multiplex PCR, and TCRdb kept only the in-frame ones, dropping some. The V and J calls and clone size were taken over from that table, and D and trimming were inferred from the DNA. The data contain under 2.5 million clones, 85% to 95% of them singletons. This sequence was found in a man aged 18 to 35 in good health. Some clones in this sample may be carry-over from other donors' samples. The sample was naive CD4+ T cells from PBMCs. Subset: CD45RA+ positively selected.

DNA for the CDR3: TGTGCCAGCACCGAGATGGGCGGGAGCTCCTACGAGCAGTACTTC. Encoded protein: CASTEMGGSSYEQYF. The chain combines TRBV27 with TRBJ2-7; TRBD2 agrees at 7 bases. The CDR3 contains 15 residues. In germline, CDR1 is MNHEY, CDR2 SMNVEV (reference sequence). V was pared by 7 bases and J by 0 bases, with 9 bases of the junction left unmatched.